Each of the 9 T cell receptor beta chains below was sequenced from the same sample in a study of technical replicates of blood from a handful of donors. Libraries were prepared by immunoSEQ multiplex PCR; TCRdb keeps only in-frame clonotypes and omits some of them. The sample contains some 89,000 clones, around 96% of which appear only once. The specimen was T cells isolated from PBMCs. The receptors were sampled from a human donor in good health.

The J gene is TRBJ2-7, the V gene TRBV7-6, with TRBD1 matching over 7 bases. The germline V gene has CDR1 SGHVS and CDR2 FNYEAQ. J lost 3 bases, V lost 4 bases, and 6 bases had no gene match. This CDR3 is 14 amino acids long. The CDR3 is CASSSGTAIYEQYF. The CDR3 DNA sequence: TGTGCCAGCAGCTCCGGGACAGCCATCTACGAGCAGTACTTC.

The V call is TRBV10-3, the J call TRBJ1-2; 7 bases fit TRBD1. The germline gives CDR1 ENHRY, CDR2 SYGVKD. V gave up 7 bases and J gave up 2 bases; unmatched junction bases: 7. The CDR3 runs to 14 residues. CDR3 DNA: TGTGCCATCACCCCGGGACAGTTAAACTATGGCTACACCTTC. Translation: CAITPGQLNYGYTF.

The V call is TRBV5-1, the J call TRBJ2-1; 7 nucleotides agree with TRBD2. V shed 0 bases, J shed 8 bases, and the junction held 8 bases outside the gene matches. The CDR3 spans 15 residues. The germline V gene has CDR1 SGHRS and CDR2 YFSETQ. This chain's CDR3 is CASSLEGGSIDEQFF. The CDR3 nucleotides read TGCGCCAGCAGCTTGGAAGGCGGGAGTATAGATGAGCAGTTCTTC.

J is TRBJ2-1 and V is TRBV4-1; 7 nucleotides agree with TRBD2. Per the germline V gene, CDR1 is MGHRA and CDR2 is YSYEKL. V lost 0 bases, J lost 6 bases, and 8 bases stayed unmatched. This CDR3 contains 16 residues. The CDR3 reads CASSQDDSGGGNEQFF. Written as DNA, the CDR3 is TGCGCCAGCAGCCAAGATGACTCGGGCGGGGGCAATGAGCAGTTCTTC.

This clone appeared once. The CDR3 region has the DNA TGCGCCAGCAGCGCTGTAACTAGCGGGAGCGAGCAGTACTTC. Translation: CASSAVTSGSEQYF. The chain carries TRBV5-1 and TRBJ2-7; 11 bases align to TRBD2. This CDR3 has 14 residues. The trim removed 4 bases at V and 6 bases at J, leaving 6 bases unmatched. CDR1 is SGHRS, CDR2 YFSETQ, per germline.

The chain carries TRBV10-1 and TRBJ2-1; no reliable D call. Germline lookup yields CDR1 WNHNN and CDR2 SYGVQD (reference sequence). The CDR3 is made up of 16 amino acids. Trimming shortened V by 3 bases and J by 5 bases, and 17 bases separated the two germline ends. CDR3: CASSEISRLWDNEQFF. The DNA for the CDR3 is TGCGCCAGCAGTGAAATTTCCAGGTTATGGGACAATGAGCAGTTCTTC.

This clone was observed a handful of times. The DNA of the CDR3 is TGTGCCAGCTCTACTCAGTGGAGCATAGAAGCTTTCTTT. The encoded protein is CASSTQWSIEAFF. V is TRBV28 and J is TRBJ1-1; D is uncertain. Deletions cut 8 bases from V and 8 bases from J, with 18 bases between. CDR1 is MDHEN, CDR2 SYDVKM, per germline. The CDR3 is made up of 13 amino acids.

The V and J genes are TRBV28 and TRBJ2-4; TRBD1 agrees at 9 bases. The CDR3 has 15 amino acids. J lost 6 bases, V lost 7 bases, and 10 bases had no gene match. Germline CDR1 is MDHEN and CDR2 is SYDVKM. In DNA, the CDR3 is TGTGCCAGCAATCTCAAAGACAGGGGGGGAAACATTCAGTACTTC. It encodes CASNLKDRGGNIQYF.

This chain joins TRBV2 and TRBJ2-7; perhaps TRBD2 as D (5 bases). Trimming took 6 bases from V and 3 from J, leaving 9 bases between them. CDR1 and CDR2 (germline): SNHLY, FYNNEI. This CDR3 spans 12 amino acids. DNA of the CDR3: TGTGCCAGCAGCGCCGAGGGCTACGAGCAGTACTTC. Its translation is CASSAEGYEQYF. The full variable domain, its missing parts supplied by reference TRBV2 and TRBJ2-7, is EPEVTQTPSHQVTQMGQEVILRCVPISNHLYFYWYRQILGQKVEFLVSFYNNEISEKSEIFDDQFSVERPDGSNFTLKIRSTKLEDSAMYFCASSAEGYEQYFGPGTRLTVT.